The TCR beta chain described here comes from a study of OX40 agonist ivuxolimab in advanced cancers. With respect to this clone: Its antigen is undetermined.

Only in-frame clones appear in the TCRdb table, and some are missing; sequencing was by immunoSEQ multiplex PCR. This sample yields about 82,000 clones, of which around 85% are seen a single time; 2% to 3% belongs to the top ten. Broader study findings: Partial responders treated at 0.1-3.0 mg/kg exhibited clonal expansion among the lowest measured.

The TCR originated in an adult with an advanced solid tumor such as melanoma, head and neck, liver or kidney cancer. The sequenced sample was CD4+ or CD8+ T cells sorted from blood, obtained in a trial of the OX40 agonist ivuxolimab.

The CDR3 DNA sequence: TGCGCCAGCAGCCCGGGGACAGGGCGTTATGGCTACACCTTC. This gives the protein CASSPGTGRYGYTF. This chain uses TRBV5-1 with TRBJ1-2; 9 nucleotides align to TRBD1. The CDR3 sequence is 14 residues long. CDR1 and CDR2 from the germline V gene are SGHRS and YFSETQ. Losses at the gene ends were 4 bases for V and 5 bases for J; bases not matched to a gene: 6.